This TCR beta chain was obtained from a study of T cells in Graves' hyperthyroidism and ophthalmopathy. RNA transcripts provided the source from which TCR beta CDR3 regions were amplified. First-round RT-PCR of the TCR CDR3 relied on the HTBI primer set. TCRdb reprocessed the multiplex PCR reads via MiXCR and lists one record per CDR3 protein. The data contain 300,000 to 450,000 distinct CDR3 sequences, around 13% of them seen just once; the ten biggest clones take up around 9.2%. CDR3 size: 15 residues. The germline V gene has CDR1 MNHNS and CDR2 SASEGT. Trimming cost V 6 bases and J 8 bases; bases outside gene matches: 6. The sample holds many counts of this clonotype. The study left out patients who had uncontrolled infection, other autoimmune disease, pregnancy or lactation.

The sequencing sample was made of blood. The clonotype was recovered from a woman aged 18-29 years with Graves' hyperthyroidism. This chain uses TRBV6-1 with TRBJ1-6; TRBD1 aligns across 11 bases. The CDR3 coding sequence is TGTGCCAGCAGAGACTGGACAGGGGGCCATTCACCCCTCCACTTT. Encoded protein: CASRDWTGGHSPLHF.